A single T cell receptor (beta chain) is shown here with its context. What it binds is unknown. Other DNA sequences in the sample encode the same CDR3. This sample was included in a study of shared clonotypes between healthy human individuals. CD4+ cells yielded CD45RA+ naive and CD45RA-negative memory subsets. Once extracted for a subset, genomic DNA was divided evenly among several immunoSEQ plates. Assay used: immunoSEQ multiplex PCR; TCRdb lists only in-frame clones, some missing. The table lists 2 million to 2.5 million clones, 90% to 95% of them singletons. V was trimmed by 0 bases and J by 1 base, leaving 8 bases between them. The CDR3 has 15 residues. Germline values: CDR1 SGHRS, CDR2 YFSETQ. Points from the study as a whole: An anticipated effect of sequencing depth on clonotype sharing among donors was recognized.

The chain joins TRBV5-1 to TRBJ1-5; tentatively, D is TRBD1 (6 bases). The sequenced material came from naive CD4+ T cells sorted from blood. Subset denoted: CD45RA+ positively selected. The TCR comes from a man between 18 and 35 years old in good health. The chain's CDR3 is CASSLEGQSNQPQHF. DNA for the CDR3: TGCGCCAGCAGCTTGGAAGGACAGAGCAATCAGCCCCAGCATTTT.